This T cell receptor beta chain was sequenced during a study of cytomegalovirus exposure and HLA in healthy donors. Germline V gene lookup returns CDR1 SEHNR and CDR2 FQNEAQ (reference sequence). CDR3 length: 17 amino acids. V dropped 5 bases and J dropped 4; count of bases not matched to a gene: 12. Study-wide points: In an earlier analysis, most TCR beta V segments were productive about 87% or about 30% of the time.

Note on this clone: What it binds is not known.

The PCR contained 60 Vbeta and 13 Jbeta primers. Original processing notes: Unique TCR beta chains totaled roughly 80 million in a later count, with roughly 10 million of them shared. Clones were sequenced by immunoSEQ multiplex PCR, and TCRdb holds only the in-frame ones, with some missing. From that table come the V and J calls and clone size; the DNA was used to work out D and trimming. The data show about 140,000 clones, around 80% seen once. V is TRBV7-9 and J is TRBJ2-1; 9 nucleotides match TRBD2. The sequenced sample was PBMCs. The TCR sequence derives from a male donor in good health and CMV-seropositive. CDR3 residues: CASSLGLAGELYNEQFF. CDR3 DNA: TGTGCCAGCAGCCTAGGGTTAGCGGGAGAACTATACAATGAGCAGTTCTTC.